This TCR beta chain was documented in a study of blood T cell repertoires in COVID-19. Data came from immunoSEQ multiplex PCR; TCRdb stores just in-frame clones and leaves some out. The data show about 210,000 clones, approximately 90% seen once. The CDR3 covers 15 residues. The V gene's germline CDR1 is KGHSH and CDR2 LQKENI. J gave up 2 bases and V 6 bases, and 8 bases lay outside the gene matches. Specimen: PBMCs or T cells enriched from blood (not recorded which). The chain links TRBV18 to TRBJ1-2; 8 bases fit TRBD1. The sequence came from a man aged 30 to 39 who had recovered from COVID-19. CDR3 bases: TGTGCCAGCTCCCAGACCGGACAGGGAAACTATGGCTACACCTTC. Translated: CASSQTGQGNYGYTF.